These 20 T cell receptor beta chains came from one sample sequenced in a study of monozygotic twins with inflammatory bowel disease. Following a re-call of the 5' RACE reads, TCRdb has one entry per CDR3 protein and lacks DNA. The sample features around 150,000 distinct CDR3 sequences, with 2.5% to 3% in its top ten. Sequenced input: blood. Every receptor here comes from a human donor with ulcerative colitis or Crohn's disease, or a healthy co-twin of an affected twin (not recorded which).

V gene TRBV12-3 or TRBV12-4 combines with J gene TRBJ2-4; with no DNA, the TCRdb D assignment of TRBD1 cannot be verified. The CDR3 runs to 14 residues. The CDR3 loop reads CASSTRDRVNIQYF.

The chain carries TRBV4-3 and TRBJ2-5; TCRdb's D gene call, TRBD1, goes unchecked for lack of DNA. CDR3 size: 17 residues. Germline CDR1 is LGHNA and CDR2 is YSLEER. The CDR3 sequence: CASSPRAVGGEEETQYF.

The CDR3 sequence is CATSTSGGMNTEAFF. The chain couples TRBV24-1 to TRBJ1-1; the TCRdb D gene call, TRBD1, has no DNA to confirm it. This CDR3 has 15 amino acids. Germline values: CDR1 KGHDR, CDR2 SFDVKD.

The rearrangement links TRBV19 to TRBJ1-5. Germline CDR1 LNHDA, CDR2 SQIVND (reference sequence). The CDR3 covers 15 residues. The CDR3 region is CASSIGEYSNQPQHF.

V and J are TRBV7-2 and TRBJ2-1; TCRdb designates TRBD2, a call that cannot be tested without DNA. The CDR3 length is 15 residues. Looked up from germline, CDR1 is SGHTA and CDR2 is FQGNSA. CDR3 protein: CASSFGAGGAPEQFF.

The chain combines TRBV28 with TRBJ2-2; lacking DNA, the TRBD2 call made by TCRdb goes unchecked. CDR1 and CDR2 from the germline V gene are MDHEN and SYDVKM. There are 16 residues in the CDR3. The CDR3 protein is CASSLPGLAGAGELFF.

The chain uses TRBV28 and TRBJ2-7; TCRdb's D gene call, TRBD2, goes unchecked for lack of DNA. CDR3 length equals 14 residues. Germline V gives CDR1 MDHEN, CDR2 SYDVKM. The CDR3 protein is CASSSSGESYEQYF.

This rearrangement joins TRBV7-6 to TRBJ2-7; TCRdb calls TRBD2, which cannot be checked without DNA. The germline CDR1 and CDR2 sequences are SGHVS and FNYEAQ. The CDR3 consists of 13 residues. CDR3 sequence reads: CASSPRTSYEQYF.

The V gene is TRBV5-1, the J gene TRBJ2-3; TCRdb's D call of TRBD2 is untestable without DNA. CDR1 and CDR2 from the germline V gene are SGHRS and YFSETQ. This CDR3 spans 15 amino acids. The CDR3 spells CASSSAGGYTDTQYF.

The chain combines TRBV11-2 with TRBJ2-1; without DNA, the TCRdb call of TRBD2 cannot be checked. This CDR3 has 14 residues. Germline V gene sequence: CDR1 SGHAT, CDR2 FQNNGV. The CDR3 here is CASSLGLVGNEQFF.

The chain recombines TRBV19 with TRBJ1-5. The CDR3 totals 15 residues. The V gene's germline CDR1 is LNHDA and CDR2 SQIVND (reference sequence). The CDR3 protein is CASSIDLSDIRPQHF. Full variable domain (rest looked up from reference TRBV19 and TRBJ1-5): DGGITQSPKYLFRKEGQNVTLSCEQNLNHDAMYWYRQDPGQGLRLIYYSQIVNDFQKGDIAEGYSVSREKKESFPLTVTSAQKNPTAFYLCASSIDLSDIRPQHFGDGTRLSIL.

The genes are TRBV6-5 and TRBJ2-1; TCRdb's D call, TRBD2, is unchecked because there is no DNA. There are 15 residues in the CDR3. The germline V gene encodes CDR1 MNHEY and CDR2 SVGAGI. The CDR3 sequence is CASSYSQLARNEQFF.

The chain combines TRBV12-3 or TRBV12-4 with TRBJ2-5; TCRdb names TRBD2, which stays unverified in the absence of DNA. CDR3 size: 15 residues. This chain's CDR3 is CASSAPLAKKETQYF.

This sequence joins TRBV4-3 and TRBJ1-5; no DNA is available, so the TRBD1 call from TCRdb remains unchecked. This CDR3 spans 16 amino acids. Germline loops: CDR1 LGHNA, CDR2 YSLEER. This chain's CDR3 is CASSQDGGTGTQPQHF.

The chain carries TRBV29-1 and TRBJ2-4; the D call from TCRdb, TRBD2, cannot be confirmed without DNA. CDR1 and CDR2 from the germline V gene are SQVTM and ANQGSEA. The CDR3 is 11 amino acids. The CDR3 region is CSVEEVALQYF.

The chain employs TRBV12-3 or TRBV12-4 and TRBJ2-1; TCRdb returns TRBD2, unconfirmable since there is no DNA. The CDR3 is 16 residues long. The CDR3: CASSSPGLAAYNEQFF.

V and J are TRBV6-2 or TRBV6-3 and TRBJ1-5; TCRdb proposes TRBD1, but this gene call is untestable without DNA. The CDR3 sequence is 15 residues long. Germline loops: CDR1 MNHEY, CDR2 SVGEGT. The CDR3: CASSYSHGQGQPQHF.

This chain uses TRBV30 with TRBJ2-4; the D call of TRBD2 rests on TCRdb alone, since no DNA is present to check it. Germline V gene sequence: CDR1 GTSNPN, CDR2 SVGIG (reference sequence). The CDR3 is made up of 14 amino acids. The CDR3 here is CAWSTPGGVGIQYF.

The CDR3 spells CASSLGYSYSYEQYF. The rearrangement uses TRBV5-1 and TRBJ2-7. CDR1 and CDR2 (germline): SGHRS, YFSETQ. CDR3 length equals 15 residues.

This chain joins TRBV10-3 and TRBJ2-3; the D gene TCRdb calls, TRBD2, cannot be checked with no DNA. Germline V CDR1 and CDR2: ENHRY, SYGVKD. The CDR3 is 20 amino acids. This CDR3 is CAISDALVGLAGSLTDTQYF.